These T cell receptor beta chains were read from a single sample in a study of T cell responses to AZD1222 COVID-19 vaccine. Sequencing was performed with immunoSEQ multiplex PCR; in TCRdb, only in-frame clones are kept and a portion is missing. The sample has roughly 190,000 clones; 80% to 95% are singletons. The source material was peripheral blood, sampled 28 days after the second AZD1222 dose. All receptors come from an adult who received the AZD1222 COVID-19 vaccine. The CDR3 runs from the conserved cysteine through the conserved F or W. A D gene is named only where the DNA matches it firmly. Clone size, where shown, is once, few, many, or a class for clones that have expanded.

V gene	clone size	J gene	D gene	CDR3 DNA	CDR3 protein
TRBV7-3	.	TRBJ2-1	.	TGTGCCAGCAGCTTAAATGCGGGCACCCGTGGGGTCAATGAGCAGTTCTTC	CASSLNAGTRGVNEQFF
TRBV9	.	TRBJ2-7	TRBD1	TGTGCCAGCAGCGTAAGGACAGGGGACGAGCAGTACTTC	CASSVRTGDEQYF
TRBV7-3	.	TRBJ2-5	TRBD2	TGTGCCAGCAGCCGGGAGGGTTTAGAGACCCAGTACTTC	CASSREGLETQYF
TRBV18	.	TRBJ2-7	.	TGTGCCAGCTCACCACTGGGGCCCTCCTACGAGCAGTACTTC	CASSPLGPSYEQYF
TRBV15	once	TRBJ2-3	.	TGTGCCACCAGCAGAGACCTAAGTGGCGGGGGCACAGATACGCAGTATTTT	CATSRDLSGGGTDTQYF
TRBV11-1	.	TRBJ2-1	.	TGTGCCAGCAGCTTAGGTGGCCGTCCTAGTGAGCAGTTCTTC	CASSLGGRPSEQFF
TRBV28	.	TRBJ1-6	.	TGTGCCAGCAGTTTATATCGACAGTGGGGCAATTCACCCCTCCACTTT	CASSLYRQWGNSPLHF
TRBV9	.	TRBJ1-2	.	TGTGCCAGCAGCGCCCAGGACAGATTTGGATATGGCTACACCTTC	CASSAQDRFGYGYTF
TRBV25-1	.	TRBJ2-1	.	TGTGCCAGCGCCCAGGGGAATGAGCAGTTCTTC	CASAQGNEQFF
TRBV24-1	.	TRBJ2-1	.	TGTGCCACCAGTGATTGGTATGAGCAGTTCTTC	CATSDWYEQFF
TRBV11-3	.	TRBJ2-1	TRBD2	TGTGCCAGCAGCTTAGTGAGCGGCGGGAGAAACAATGAGCAGTTCTTC	CASSLVSGGRNNEQFF
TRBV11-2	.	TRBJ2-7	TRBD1	TGTGCCAGCAGCTTAGAAGGACAGGGTGACTACGAGCAGTACTTC	CASSLEGQGDYEQYF
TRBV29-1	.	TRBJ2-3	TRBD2	TGCAGCGTCGCCGGACAGCGGGAGGGCGGTCCCCCAGATACGCAGTATTTT	CSVAGQREGGPPDTQYF
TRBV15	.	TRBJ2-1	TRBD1	TGTGCCACCAGAGCCGGGACAGGGTACTCCTACAATGAGCAGTTCTTC	CATRAGTGYSYNEQFF
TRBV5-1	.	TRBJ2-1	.	TGCGCCAGCAGCCCTTTGGGTTGGGGAGATTACAATGAGCAGTTCTTC	CASSPLGWGDYNEQFF
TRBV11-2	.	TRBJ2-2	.	TGTGCCAGCAGCTCCTGGGGGCGGGAGCTGTTTTTT	CASSSWGRELFF
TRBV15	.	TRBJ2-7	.	TGTGCCACCAGCAGAGATAGGCAGGGCTACGAGCAGTACTTC	CATSRDRQGYEQYF
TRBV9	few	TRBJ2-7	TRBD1	TGTGCCAGCAGCCCTTTGGGACAGGGGGGGTACGAGCAGTACTTC	CASSPLGQGGYEQYF
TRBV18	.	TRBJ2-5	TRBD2	TGTGCCAGCTCACCACCCCTAGCGGCAGAGACCCAGTACTTC	CASSPPLAAETQYF
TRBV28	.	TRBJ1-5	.	TGTGCCAGCAGTTTTGAGTTCAATCAGCCCCAGCATTTT	CASSFEFNQPQHF
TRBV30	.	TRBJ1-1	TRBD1	TGTGCCTGGAGAAAAGGACAGGGTTGGACTGAAGCTTTCTTT	CAWRKGQGWTEAFF
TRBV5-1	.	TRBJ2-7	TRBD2	TGCGCCAGCAGCTCGATAGCGGGAGGCGGTTACGAGCAGTACTTC	CASSSIAGGGYEQYF
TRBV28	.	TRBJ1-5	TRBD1	TGTGCCAGCAGTTCCCAGCTGACAGGGAAGAGCAATCAGCCCCAGCATTTT	CASSSQLTGKSNQPQHF
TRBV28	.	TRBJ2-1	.	TGTGCCAGCAGTTCGATGGGCAGGGGTGGTCACAATGAGCAGTTCTTC	CASSSMGRGGHNEQFF
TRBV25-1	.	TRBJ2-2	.	TGTGCCAGCAGTGAGAGGAACACCGGGGAGCTGTTTTTT	CASSERNTGELFF
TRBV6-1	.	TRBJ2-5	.	TGTGCCAGCAGTGAGCGGGTCACGCCAACGGAGACCCAGTACTTC	CASSERVTPTETQYF
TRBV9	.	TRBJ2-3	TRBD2	TGTGCCAGCAGCGTAGAGGCTAGCGGGGGCCCTAGCACAGATACGCAGTATTTT	CASSVEASGGPSTDTQYF
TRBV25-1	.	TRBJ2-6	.	TGTGCCAGCAGTTCCCATAGGGACTCTGGGGCCAACGTCCTGACTTTC	CASSSHRDSGANVLTF
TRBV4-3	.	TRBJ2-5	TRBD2	TGCGCCAGCAGCCTCCCGGAAAAAATAGCGGGAGGGTGGGAGACCCAGTACTTC	CASSLPEKIAGGWETQYF
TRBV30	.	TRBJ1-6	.	TGTGCCTGGAGCCCGGACAGCGGATTCAATTCACCCCTCCACTTT	CAWSPDSGFNSPLHF
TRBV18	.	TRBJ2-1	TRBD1	TGTGCCAGCTCACCACAGGGGGCCGGCCCCTACAATGAGCAGTTCTTC	CASSPQGAGPYNEQFF
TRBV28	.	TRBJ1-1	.	TGTGCCAGCAGCCTACCTGGGGGCCCCACACTGGGAGCTTTCTTT	CASSLPGGPTLGAFF
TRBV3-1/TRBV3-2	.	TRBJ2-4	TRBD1	TGTGCCAGCAGCCAAGGCCCCCCGGACAGGGCGAACAGCATTCAGTACTTC	CASSQGPPDRANSIQYF
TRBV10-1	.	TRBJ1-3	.	TGCGCCAGCAGTGACGAAGCCGTAGCCTCTGGAAACACCATATATTTT	CASSDEAVASGNTIYF
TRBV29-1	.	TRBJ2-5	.	TGCAGCGTTGCAGGATTATATGACGGTAGAGAGACCCAGTACTTC	CSVAGLYDGRETQYF
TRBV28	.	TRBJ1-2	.	TGTGCCAGCAGTTGGCCGGGGAACTATGGCTACACCTTC	CASSWPGNYGYTF
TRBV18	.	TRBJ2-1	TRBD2	TGTGCCAGCTCACCCGGGACTAGCCGCGGTGAGCAGTTCTTC	CASSPGTSRGEQFF
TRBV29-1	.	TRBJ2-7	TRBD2	TGCAGCGTCGCGCCGGGACTAGCCGCCTACGAGCAGTACTTC	CSVAPGLAAYEQYF
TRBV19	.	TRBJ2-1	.	TGTGCCAGTAGTCCCTTGAATGGTTGGGACAATGAGCAGTTCTTC	CASSPLNGWDNEQFF
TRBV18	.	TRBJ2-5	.	TGTGCCAGCTCACCAGGGCTTGTGGAGACCCAGTACTTC	CASSPGLVETQYF
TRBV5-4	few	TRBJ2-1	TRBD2	TGTGCCAGCAGGGCTAGCGGGAGGGCCTACAATGAGCAGTTCTTC	CASRASGRAYNEQFF
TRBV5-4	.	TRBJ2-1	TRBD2	TGTGCCAGCAGCTTGACAAAGACTAGCGCCAATGAGCAGTTCTTC	CASSLTKTSANEQFF
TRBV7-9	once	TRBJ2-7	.	TGTGCCAGCAGCTTTCTTGCTGAGGGCTACGAGCAGTACTTC	CASSFLAEGYEQYF
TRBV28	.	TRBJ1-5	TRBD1	TGTGCCAGCACTCTACAGGGGGCTATTCAGCCCCAGCATTTT	CASTLQGAIQPQHF
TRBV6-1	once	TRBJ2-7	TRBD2	TGTGCCAGCATTAACGACGGGACTACCTACGAGCAGTACTTC	CASINDGTTYEQYF
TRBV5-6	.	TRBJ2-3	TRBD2	TGTGCCAGCAGCCTAGGGACTAGCGGGAGTCCAGATACGCAGTATTTT	CASSLGTSGSPDTQYF
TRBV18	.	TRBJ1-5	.	TGTGCCAGCTCACCCGACAGACCGAATCAGCCCCAGCATTTT	CASSPDRPNQPQHF
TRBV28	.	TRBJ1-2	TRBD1	TGTGCCAGCAGTTTATTTCGGACAGGGGGAAGGGGCTACACCTTC	CASSLFRTGGRGYTF